This passage covers 9 T cell receptor beta chains from one sample sequenced in a study of OX40 agonist ivuxolimab in advanced cancers. Data came from immunoSEQ multiplex PCR; TCRdb stores just in-frame clones and leaves some out. The sample includes some 72,000 clones, about 90% of them seen just once. Sample: CD4+ or CD8+ T cells sorted from blood, taken in a trial of the OX40 agonist ivuxolimab. These receptors were taken from an adult with an advanced solid tumor such as melanoma, head and neck, liver or kidney cancer.

This clone was seen only once. CDR3 region: CASRRLRTTQETQYF. The CDR3, as DNA: TGTGCCAGCAGGAGGCTCAGAACGACCCAAGAGACCCAGTACTTC. This rearrangement joins TRBV7-9 to TRBJ2-5; D call uncertain. This CDR3 is 15 amino acids long. From germline, CDR1 is SEHNR and CDR2 FQNEAQ (reference sequence). V lost 6 bases, J lost 1 base, and 15 bases lay in between.

J is TRBJ1-1 and V is TRBV7-9; possibly TRBD1 for D (5 bases). Trimming took off 1 base at V and 5 bases at J, with 11 bases between the two ends. Germline V gives CDR1 SEHNR, CDR2 FQNEAQ (reference sequence). This CDR3 has 14 amino acids. CDR3 region: CASSLVGARTEAFF. The CDR3 DNA reads as TGTGCCAGCAGCTTAGTTGGGGCGCGGACTGAAGCTTTCTTT.

The chain employs TRBV7-2 and TRBJ2-3; TRBD1 aligns across 8 bases. The length of the CDR3 is 16 residues. Trimming took 3 bases from V and 1 from J; bases not matched to a gene: 6. Germline values: CDR1 SGHTA, CDR2 FQGNSA. CDR3 protein: CASSFGQGLGTDTQYF. The CDR3 DNA reads TGTGCCAGCAGCTTCGGACAGGGTTTGGGCACAGATACGCAGTATTTT.

The chain recombines TRBV7-8 with TRBJ1-5; D may be TRBD1 (6 bases). The CDR3 has 15 residues. Trimming stripped 2 bases from V and 7 bases from J, with 15 bases between. The germline CDR1 and CDR2 sequences are SGHVS and FQNEAQ. The CDR3 bases are TGTGCCAGCAGCTTATATGTGGGGGGCGGACAGCCCCAGCATTTT. It yields the protein CASSLYVGGGQPQHF.

The gene calls are TRBV5-6 and TRBJ2-5, with D maybe TRBD1 (5 bases). The end of the DNA aligns better with TRBJ2-7, so the J call may be wrong. Germline CDR1 SGHDT, CDR2 YYEEEE. This CDR3 spans 18 amino acids. The CDR3 is CASSFLIDSFVSSYEQYF. DNA of the CDR3: TGTGCCAGCAGCTTCCTAATAGACAGTTTCGTTAGCTCCTACGAGCAGTACTTC.

The chain employs TRBV5-6 and TRBJ2-3; 7 bases align to TRBD2. This CDR3 is 14 amino acids long. Germline CDR1 SGHDT, CDR2 YYEEEE. Trimming removed 4 bases from V and 4 bases from J; junction bases left unmatched: 6. This CDR3 is CASSTGLDADTQYF. DNA for the CDR3: TGTGCCAGCAGCACCGGACTAGATGCAGATACGCAGTATTTT.

The CDR3 DNA is TGTGCCAGTAGTGCCCCCGCCAGCGGTTCCTACAATGAGCAGTTCTTC. Translation: CASSAPASGSYNEQFF. This chain connects TRBV19 to TRBJ2-1, with D possibly TRBD2 on 5 matching bases. The CDR3 extends over 16 amino acids. Looked up from germline, CDR1 is LNHDA and CDR2 is SQIVND (reference sequence). The germline V and J ends were trimmed by 5 bases and 1 base, with 15 bases remaining between them.

This clone has a handful of counts. The chain is built from TRBV11-2 and TRBJ2-1; 8 bases match TRBD2. The CDR3 sequence is 15 residues long. In germline, CDR1 is SGHAT, CDR2 FQNNGV. The J segment lost 6 bases and the V segment lost 4 bases, leaving 8 bases of the junction unmatched. This CDR3 reads CASSSGGLVGNEQFF. The CDR3 coding sequence is TGTGCCAGCAGCTCCGGGGGACTAGTTGGCAATGAGCAGTTCTTC.

The chain employs TRBV6-5 and TRBJ2-1, with 9 bases lining up with TRBD1. This CDR3 has 16 amino acids. Germline CDR1 reads MNHEY; CDR2 reads SVGAGI. Trimming at V came to 0 bases and at J to 4 bases, leaving 4 bases not matched to a gene. CDR3 residues: CASSYSNRGPYNEQFF. CDR3 nucleotides: TGTGCCAGCAGTTACTCGAACAGGGGGCCTTACAATGAGCAGTTCTTC.